Presented here are 10 T cell receptor beta chains from one specimen sequenced in a study of T-cell reconstitution after alpha-beta-depleted transplantation in children. Unique molecular identifiers were built into the TCRbeta library. Via MiXCR, TCRdb re-called the PCR reads, giving one row per CDR3 protein. The sample lists 580,000 or so distinct CDR3 sequences; under 25% were seen once. Source: PBMCs, mostly from graft donor cells, taken 360 days after TCRalphabeta/CD19-depleted stem cell transplant. These receptor sequences come from a boy less than two years old who had a stem cell transplant for acute myeloid leukemia, so the T cells may come from the graft donor.

This clonotype was counted ten times or more. The genes are TRBV15 and TRBJ2-1; the match to TRBD2 covers 9 bases. The CDR3 extends over 21 amino acids. The ends lost 0 bases at V and 0 bases at J; junction bases unmatched: 15. Germline V gives CDR1 LNHNV, CDR2 YYDKDF (reference sequence). The CDR3 nucleotides are TGTGCCACCAGCAGAGATGCCCCGCAGCGGGGGGTCACCGCCTCCTACAATGAGCAGTTCTTC. Encoded protein: CATSRDAPQRGVTASYNEQFF.

The chain employs TRBV20-1 and TRBJ2-7, with D uncertain. V was trimmed by 0 bases and J by 5 bases, leaving 17 bases between them. Germline CDR1 is DFQATT and CDR2 is SNEGSKA (reference sequence). The CDR3 has 15 residues. The CDR3 protein is CSARDPNGHKDEQYV. The CDR3 region has the DNA TGCAGTGCTAGAGATCCAAACGGCCATAAGGACGAGCAGTACGTC.

The chain has TRBV6-5 and TRBJ1-1, with no clear D. CDR3 length: 13 residues. V was clipped by 2 bases and J by 10 bases, with 14 bases between them. Germline-derived CDR1 and CDR2 are MNHEY and SVGAGI. The CDR3 nucleotides read TGTGCCAGCAGTTACGGGCCCTCCCAACGAGCTTTCTTT. Translated: CASSYGPSQRAFF.

The chain links TRBV11-1 to TRBJ2-1, with 8 positions matching TRBD2. Germline CDR1 is SGHAT and CDR2 is FQDESV (reference sequence). The V and J ends lost 7 bases and 2 bases, in that order; junction bases with no gene match: 19. The CDR3 consists of 19 residues. CDR3 region: CASTKAGVTLNRPYNEQFF. The CDR3 DNA reads TGTGCCAGCACAAAAGCGGGGGTCACTCTTAATCGACCCTACAATGAGCAGTTCTTC.

This clonotype was detected ten times or more. The V and J genes are TRBV20-1 and TRBJ2-3; D may be TRBD2 (5 bases). This CDR3 is built from 14 residues. The V and J ends lost 5 bases and 1 base respectively, with 13 bases between them. The germline V gene has CDR1 DFQATT and CDR2 SNEGSKA (reference sequence). CDR3 bases: TGCAGTGCTTTCGAGGGATTTGGCACAGATACGCAGTATTTT. Amino acid sequence: CSAFEGFGTDTQYF.

Many counts were recorded for this clonotype. The chain carries TRBV28 and TRBJ2-7; perhaps D is TRBD1 or TRBD2 (5 bases each). Germline CDR1 is MDHEN and CDR2 is SYDVKM. Between the trimmed V and J ends, which lost 6 bases and 3 bases, there was a span of 15 bases. The CDR3 sequence is 14 residues long. In nucleotides, the CDR3 is TGTGCCAGCAGCCCCGGGACCGCGTACTACGAGCAGTACGTC. Protein: CASSPGTAYYEQYV.

This sequence joins TRBV20-1 and TRBJ2-7; 10 bases fit TRBD1. Germline assignment: CDR1 DFQATT and CDR2 SNEGSKA (reference sequence). CDR3 size: 15 residues. V lost 0 bases to trimming and J lost 4 bases; unmatched junction nucleotides: 6. As DNA, the CDR3 is TGCAGTGCTAGAGATCCCGGGACAGGGGTGTACGAGCAGTACTTC. The encoded protein is CSARDPGTGVYEQYF.

The rearrangement links TRBV7-2 to TRBJ2-7, with D tentatively TRBD1 (5 bases). In germline, CDR1 is SGHTA, CDR2 FQGNSA. The CDR3 totals 15 residues. V lost 5 bases and J lost 3, with 17 bases in between. The CDR3 here is CASSLGASNYYEQYF. The DNA for the CDR3 is TGTGCCAGCAGCCTAGGGGCATCCAACTACTACGAGCAGTACTTC.

The rearrangement uses TRBV7-6 and TRBJ2-3; D may be TRBD1 (6 bases). The CDR3 has 14 residues. Germline CDR1 SGHVS, CDR2 FNYEAQ. Trimming cost V 5 bases and J 4 bases, with 13 bases left between them. The CDR3 sequence is CASSRMDSPDTQYF. Here the CDR3 DNA reads TGTGCCAGCAGCCGGATGGACAGCCCAGATACGCAGTATTTT.

This clonotype has only a few counts. The chain joins TRBV30 to TRBJ2-7; 7 positions match TRBD2. Germline lookup yields CDR1 GTSNPN and CDR2 SVGIG (reference sequence). This CDR3 has 14 residues. The V gene end was trimmed by 6 bases and the J gene end by 5 bases; junction bases not matched to a gene: 13. The CDR3 bases are TGTGCCTGCCTCCGTGGAGGGGAGGGTGACGAGCAGTACTTC. Its protein product is CACLRGGEGDEQYF.